This T cell receptor (beta chain) is from a study of graft-versus-host responses after intestinal transplantation. Study-wide context: As for transplant type, recipients had multivisceral, liver-intestinal, or isolated intestinal grafts. Uniformly, recipients were administered anti-thymocyte globulin induction with subsequent tacrolimus and steroids for approximately three years.

Germline-derived CDR1 and CDR2 are MNHNS and SASEGT. The CDR3 consists of 15 residues. Trimming at V came to 2 bases and at J to 5 bases, leaving 5 bases not matched to a gene. In the case of this clone: What it recognizes is unknown.

Broader study findings: GvH clones turned up in recipient marrow; some had shown up first in ileum or blood.

Profiling relied on immunoSEQ multiplex PCR, and the TCRdb table lists in-frame clones only, not all of them. The table has some 77,000 clones, around 93% seen once; the top ten hold 0.55% to 0.75%. Sequences were derived from PBMCs, sampled 98 days after intestinal transplantation. The chain couples TRBV6-1 to TRBJ1-1, with TRBD1 matching over 10 bases. The origin of this receptor is a human patient who received an intestinal transplant, so some T cells may come from the graft donor. The CDR3 coding sequence is TGTGCCAGCAGTGAACCGGGACAGGGGAGGACTGAAGCTTTCTTT. Translation gives CASSEPGQGRTEAFF.